The sample holds a few counts of the clone carrying this TCR beta chain. The antigen is unknown. This CDR3 is 13 amino acids long. Trimming cost V 10 bases and J 7 bases, with 17 bases left between them. TCRdb analysed the 5' RACE reads with MiXCR anew, one entry per CDR3 protein. The sample carries some 320,000 distinct CDR3 sequences, over 9% recorded once. These data belong to a study of identical twins. Findings and caveats of the study: Modelling underestimated the level of out-of-frame TCR alpha sharing observed in monozygotic twins. Insertion counts were lower in abundant cord blood beta clonotypes, a trend that memory repertoires did not show.

This sample also belongs to another study, concerning yellow fever vaccine responses in identical twins.

This TCR came from a woman in her late teens or twenties in good health. The source material was CD8+ T cells sorted from blood. This chain connects TRBV12-3 or TRBV12-4 to TRBJ2-1, with D possibly called TRBD1 or TRBD2 (6 bases each). The CDR3 DNA reads TGTGCCATCCCGGGGGCCATTTCGAATGAGCAGTTCTTC. Translated, it gives CAIPGAISNEQFF.